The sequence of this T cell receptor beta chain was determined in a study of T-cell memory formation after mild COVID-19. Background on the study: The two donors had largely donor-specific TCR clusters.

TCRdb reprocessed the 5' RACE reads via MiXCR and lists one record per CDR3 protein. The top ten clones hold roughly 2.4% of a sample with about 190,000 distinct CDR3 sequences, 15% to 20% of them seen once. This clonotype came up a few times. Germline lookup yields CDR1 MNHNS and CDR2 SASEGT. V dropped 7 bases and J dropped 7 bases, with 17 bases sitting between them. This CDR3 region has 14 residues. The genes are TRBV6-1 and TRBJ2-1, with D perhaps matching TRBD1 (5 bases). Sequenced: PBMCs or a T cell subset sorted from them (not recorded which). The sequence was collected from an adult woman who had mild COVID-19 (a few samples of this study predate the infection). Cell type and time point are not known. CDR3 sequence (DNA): TGTGCCAGCATGGGGCAGGCAATCCTAAATGAGCAGTTCTTC. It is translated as CASMGQAILNEQFF.